Given below is one T cell receptor (beta chain) in context. Its target is not known. Time point: newly diagnosed GD, antithyroid drugs for less than 3 months. Extracted PBMC RNA gave rise to the TCR library. The source of the sample is a study of regulatory T cells in long-lasting Graves disease. Overall study findings and caveats: TRBV28, TRBJ1-2 and TRBJ2-5 were segments that persistent disease favored.

This CDR3 is 14 amino acids long. Germline V gene sequence: CDR1 SGHRS, CDR2 YFSETQ. J was trimmed by 6 bases and V by 4 bases; bases with no gene match: 7. CDR3-region Arm-PCR and iRepertoire HTBI primers produced the TCR beta libraries. One entry per CDR3 protein, called by TCRdb with MiXCR from the multiplex PCR reads. Of 380,000 or so distinct CDR3 sequences in the sample, 16% are singletons; the top ten hold around 20%. The sample was also reused in another study, on T cells in Graves' hyperthyroidism and ophthalmopathy. As reported in that work: Patients were aged 18 to 65, had disease duration under 2 months, and had newly diagnosed hyperthyroidism.

This chain links TRBV5-1 with TRBJ1-1; 9 nucleotides align to TRBD1. This receptor was obtained from a woman aged 18-29 years with Graves disease. Material: peripheral blood mononuclear cells (PBMCs), obtained at new diagnosis, from a patient treated with antithyroid drugs. The CDR3 protein is CASSRLDRGAEAFF. The CDR3 bases are TGCGCCAGCAGCCGCCTCGACAGGGGGGCTGAAGCTTTCTTT. Together with reference TRBV5-1 and TRBJ1-1, the CDR3 gives the full variable domain: KAGVTQTPRYLIKTRGQQVTLSCSPISGHRSVSWYQQTPGQGLQFLFEYFSETQRNKGNFPGRFSGRQFSNSRSEMNVSTLELGDSALYLCASSRLDRGAEAFFGQGTRLTVV.